These T cell receptor beta chains were read from a single sample in a study of blood T cell repertoires in COVID-19. Method: immunoSEQ multiplex PCR; TCRdb's copy keeps in-frame clones and lacks some. There are some 270,000 clones in the sample; approximately 83% occur only once, and roughly 4% lies in the top ten. Sequencing used PBMCs or T cells enriched from blood (not recorded which). These receptors came from a woman under 40 who had recovered from COVID-19. Each CDR3 is given with its conserved first and last residue. Each record gives: CDR3 length, J gene, V gene, D gene, clone size, CDR3 protein, CDR3 DNA. The D gene is left open where the match is weak. Expanded clones are given a class, and other clones once, few, many or no size at all.

cdr3_length: 14; j_call: TRBJ2-7; v_call: TRBV7-9; d_call: .; clone_size: .; cdr3_aa: CASSLGGQSYEQYF; cdr3_nt: TGTGCCAGCAGCTTAGGTGGACAGTCCTACGAGCAGTACTTC
cdr3_length: 16; j_call: TRBJ2-1; v_call: TRBV2; d_call: .; clone_size: .; cdr3_aa: CASSDASRMKYNEQFF; cdr3_nt: TGTGCCAGCAGTGACGCGTCCAGGATGAAATACAATGAGCAGTTCTTC
cdr3_length: 14; j_call: TRBJ2-1; v_call: TRBV4-1; d_call: TRBD1; clone_size: .; cdr3_aa: CASSPGTAYNEQFF; cdr3_nt: TGCGCCAGCAGCCCCGGGACAGCCTACAATGAGCAGTTCTTC
cdr3_length: 14; j_call: TRBJ2-5; v_call: TRBV3-1/TRBV3-2; d_call: .; clone_size: .; cdr3_aa: CASSPGTTEGAQYF; cdr3_nt: TGTGCCAGCAGCCCGGGGACTACCGAGGGGGCCCAGTACTTC
cdr3_length: 15; j_call: TRBJ1-1; v_call: TRBV28; d_call: .; clone_size: few; cdr3_aa: CASSPPTAEVAEAFF; cdr3_nt: TGTGCCAGCAGTCCACCAACGGCCGAGGTCGCTGAAGCTTTCTTT
cdr3_length: 13; j_call: TRBJ2-1; v_call: TRBV7-9; d_call: .; clone_size: .; cdr3_aa: CASSLPAGFEQFF; cdr3_nt: TGTGCCAGCAGCTTGCCCGCAGGCTTTGAGCAGTTCTTC
cdr3_length: 14; j_call: TRBJ2-4; v_call: TRBV9; d_call: TRBD1; clone_size: once; cdr3_aa: CASSAQGAGNIQYF; cdr3_nt: TGTGCCAGCAGCGCGCAGGGGGCGGGAAACATTCAGTACTTC
cdr3_length: 15; j_call: TRBJ2-7; v_call: TRBV6-5; d_call: TRBD2; clone_size: once; cdr3_aa: CASSPTQRGLGEQYF; cdr3_nt: TGTGCCAGCAGCCCCACCCAGCGGGGTCTGGGCGAGCAGTACTTC
cdr3_length: 17; j_call: TRBJ1-3; v_call: TRBV7-2; d_call: TRBD1; clone_size: few; cdr3_aa: CASRDRNRGSSGNTIYF; cdr3_nt: TGTGCCAGCAGAGATCGAAACAGGGGGAGCTCTGGAAACACCATATATTTT
cdr3_length: 19; j_call: TRBJ2-2; v_call: TRBV5-8; d_call: .; clone_size: .; cdr3_aa: CASSIIQGVTSINTGELFF; cdr3_nt: TGTGCCAGCAGCATCATACAGGGGGTGACTAGCATTAACACCGGGGAGCTGTTTTTT
cdr3_length: 15; j_call: TRBJ2-1; v_call: TRBV27; d_call: .; clone_size: .; cdr3_aa: CASSSGESSYNEQFF; cdr3_nt: TGTGCCAGCAGTTCGGGGGAGAGCTCCTACAATGAGCAGTTCTTC
cdr3_length: 14; j_call: TRBJ2-7; v_call: TRBV27; d_call: .; clone_size: .; cdr3_aa: CASSLGQAYYEQYF; cdr3_nt: TGTGCCAGCAGTTTAGGTCAGGCCTACTACGAGCAGTACTTC
cdr3_length: 13; j_call: TRBJ2-7; v_call: TRBV11-2; d_call: TRBD1; clone_size: .; cdr3_aa: CASRGQGANEQYF; cdr3_nt: TGTGCCAGCAGAGGACAGGGGGCTAATGAGCAGTACTTC
cdr3_length: 11; j_call: TRBJ1-2; v_call: TRBV28; d_call: .; clone_size: .; cdr3_aa: CASSSGYGYTF; cdr3_nt: TGTGCCAGCAGTTCAGGCTATGGCTACACCTTC
cdr3_length: 16; j_call: TRBJ2-1; v_call: TRBV30; d_call: TRBD2; clone_size: once; cdr3_aa: CAWSVEAGGADGEQFF; cdr3_nt: TGTGCCTGGAGTGTGGAGGCCGGGGGGGCCGATGGTGAGCAGTTCTTC
cdr3_length: 18; j_call: TRBJ1-6; v_call: TRBV27; d_call: TRBD1; clone_size: .; cdr3_aa: CASSHRQGASSYNSPLHF; cdr3_nt: TGTGCCAGCAGTCATCGACAGGGGGCGAGCTCCTATAATTCACCCCTCCACTTT
cdr3_length: 13; j_call: TRBJ2-1; v_call: TRBV28; d_call: .; clone_size: .; cdr3_aa: CASSLWGDNEQFF; cdr3_nt: TGTGCCAGCAGTTTGTGGGGGGACAATGAGCAGTTCTTC
cdr3_length: 16; j_call: TRBJ2-2; v_call: TRBV5-1; d_call: TRBD2; clone_size: .; cdr3_aa: CASSLVPSGRTGELFF; cdr3_nt: TGCGCCAGCAGCTTGGTCCCTAGCGGGAGAACCGGGGAGCTGTTTTTT
cdr3_length: 14; j_call: TRBJ2-7; v_call: TRBV13; d_call: .; clone_size: once; cdr3_aa: CASSLFDYHYEQYF; cdr3_nt: TGTGCCAGCAGCTTATTTGACTATCACTACGAGCAGTACTTC
cdr3_length: 17; j_call: TRBJ2-5; v_call: TRBV19; d_call: TRBD2; clone_size: .; cdr3_aa: CASSNRAGGSWKETQYF; cdr3_nt: TGTGCCAGTTCAAACCGAGCGGGAGGTTCGTGGAAAGAGACCCAGTACTTC
cdr3_length: 16; j_call: TRBJ2-1; v_call: TRBV15; d_call: TRBD2; clone_size: .; cdr3_aa: CATSRDGTSGYNEQFF; cdr3_nt: TGTGCCACCAGCAGAGATGGGACTAGCGGCTACAATGAGCAGTTCTTC
cdr3_length: 13; j_call: TRBJ1-1; v_call: TRBV14; d_call: .; clone_size: .; cdr3_aa: CASSQTTYTEAFF; cdr3_nt: TGTGCCAGCAGCCAAACAACATACACTGAAGCTTTCTTT
cdr3_length: 14; j_call: TRBJ2-7; v_call: TRBV10-3; d_call: .; clone_size: .; cdr3_aa: CATSLDHPRGEQYF; cdr3_nt: TGTGCCACCAGCCTGGACCACCCTCGGGGCGAGCAGTACTTC
cdr3_length: 16; j_call: TRBJ1-6; v_call: TRBV27; d_call: TRBD1; clone_size: .; cdr3_aa: CASSLSRQGINSPLHF; cdr3_nt: TGTGCCAGCAGTTTAAGCCGACAGGGGATTAATTCACCCCTCCACTTT
cdr3_length: 14; j_call: TRBJ1-2; v_call: TRBV30; d_call: TRBD1; clone_size: .; cdr3_aa: CAWSVRGDSYGYTF; cdr3_nt: TGTGCCTGGAGCGTAAGAGGGGACAGCTATGGCTACACCTTC
cdr3_length: 17; j_call: TRBJ1-3; v_call: TRBV18; d_call: .; clone_size: .; cdr3_aa: CASSPMEFLLSGNTIYF; cdr3_nt: TGTGCCAGCTCTCCAATGGAGTTTTTACTTTCTGGAAACACCATATATTTT
cdr3_length: 16; j_call: TRBJ2-1; v_call: TRBV3-1/TRBV3-2; d_call: TRBD2; clone_size: .; cdr3_aa: CASSHSGGVPYNEQFF; cdr3_nt: TGTGCCAGCAGCCACAGCGGGGGGGTACCCTACAATGAGCAGTTCTTC
cdr3_length: 14; j_call: TRBJ1-2; v_call: TRBV28; d_call: .; clone_size: .; cdr3_aa: CASSPGGSNYGYTF; cdr3_nt: TGTGCCAGCAGCCCCGGCGGTTCTAACTATGGCTACACCTTC
cdr3_length: 15; j_call: TRBJ1-4; v_call: TRBV4-1; d_call: .; clone_size: .; cdr3_aa: CASSQSGTPNEKLFF; cdr3_nt: TGCGCCAGCAGCCAATCCGGGACACCGAATGAAAAACTGTTTTTT
cdr3_length: 15; j_call: TRBJ2-7; v_call: TRBV6-1; d_call: TRBD1; clone_size: .; cdr3_aa: CASSEKWDRVNEQYF; cdr3_nt: TGTGCCAGCAGTGAAAAATGGGACAGGGTTAATGAGCAGTACTTC
cdr3_length: 13; j_call: TRBJ2-7; v_call: TRBV2; d_call: .; clone_size: .; cdr3_aa: CASSASRLGEQYF; cdr3_nt: TGTGCCAGCAGTGCATCTAGACTTGGCGAGCAGTACTTC
cdr3_length: 20; j_call: TRBJ2-7; v_call: TRBV10-3; d_call: TRBD2; clone_size: .; cdr3_aa: CAISVSRMGLAGVSAYEQYF; cdr3_nt: TGTGCCATCAGTGTCTCTCGTATGGGACTAGCGGGAGTGTCAGCCTACGAGCAGTACTTC
cdr3_length: 18; j_call: TRBJ1-2; v_call: TRBV7-9; d_call: .; clone_size: .; cdr3_aa: CASSLYPGIKLANYGYTF; cdr3_nt: TGTGCCAGCAGCTTATATCCGGGAATTAAGTTAGCTAACTATGGCTACACCTTC
cdr3_length: 15; j_call: TRBJ2-3; v_call: TRBV28; d_call: .; clone_size: few; cdr3_aa: CASTPGVFETDTQYF; cdr3_nt: TGTGCCAGCACCCCCGGGGTATTCGAAACAGATACGCAGTATTTT
cdr3_length: 13; j_call: TRBJ1-5; v_call: TRBV12-3/TRBV12-4; d_call: TRBD1; clone_size: .; cdr3_aa: CASTRTGGEPQHF; cdr3_nt: TGTGCCAGCACCCGGACAGGGGGCGAGCCCCAGCATTTT
cdr3_length: 14; j_call: TRBJ1-1; v_call: TRBV27; d_call: .; clone_size: once; cdr3_aa: CASSFKQARTEAFF; cdr3_nt: TGTGCCAGCAGTTTCAAGCAGGCTCGGACTGAAGCTTTCTTT
cdr3_length: 14; j_call: TRBJ2-7; v_call: TRBV7-9; d_call: .; clone_size: .; cdr3_aa: CASSFPGKTREQYF; cdr3_nt: TGTGCCAGCAGCTTTCCCGGGAAGACGAGGGAGCAGTACTTC
cdr3_length: 15; j_call: TRBJ1-1; v_call: TRBV2; d_call: TRBD1; clone_size: .; cdr3_aa: CASSVLGTENTEAFF; cdr3_nt: TGTGCCAGCAGTGTATTGGGGACAGAGAACACTGAAGCTTTCTTT
cdr3_length: 15; j_call: TRBJ2-1; v_call: TRBV28; d_call: TRBD2; clone_size: .; cdr3_aa: CASSYITSGYNEQFF; cdr3_nt: TGTGCCAGCAGTTATATCACTAGCGGATACAATGAGCAGTTCTTC
cdr3_length: 22; j_call: TRBJ2-6; v_call: TRBV5-1; d_call: .; clone_size: .; cdr3_aa: CASRVGFAPAGLAASGANVLTF; cdr3_nt: .
cdr3_length: 15; j_call: TRBJ1-4; v_call: TRBV28; d_call: .; clone_size: .; cdr3_aa: CASSFSRRGSEKLFF; cdr3_nt: TGTGCCAGCAGTTTCAGCCGGCGGGGATCGGAAAAACTGTTTTTT
cdr3_length: 15; j_call: TRBJ2-5; v_call: TRBV14; d_call: TRBD2; clone_size: .; cdr3_aa: CASSRPSGGVETQYF; cdr3_nt: TGTGCCAGCAGCCGACCCTCGGGGGGAGTTGAGACCCAGTACTTC
cdr3_length: 15; j_call: TRBJ1-3; v_call: TRBV11-2; d_call: .; clone_size: .; cdr3_aa: CASSLYQGTGNTIYF; cdr3_nt: TGTGCCAGCAGCTTATACCAGGGAACCGGAAACACCATATATTTT
cdr3_length: 15; j_call: TRBJ1-5; v_call: TRBV30; d_call: .; clone_size: once; cdr3_aa: CAWSVQYGGNQPQHF; cdr3_nt: TGTGCCTGGAGTGTACAATATGGTGGCAATCAGCCCCAGCATTTT
cdr3_length: 13; j_call: TRBJ2-7; v_call: TRBV7-2; d_call: .; clone_size: .; cdr3_aa: CASNGGLSYEQYF; cdr3_nt: TGTGCCAGCAACGGCGGCCTTTCCTACGAGCAGTACTTC
cdr3_length: 14; j_call: TRBJ2-2; v_call: TRBV7-9; d_call: .; clone_size: few; cdr3_aa: CASSSDRNTGELFF; cdr3_nt: TGTGCCAGCAGCTCGGACAGGAACACCGGGGAGCTGTTTTTT
cdr3_length: 15; j_call: TRBJ1-2; v_call: TRBV6-5; d_call: .; clone_size: .; cdr3_aa: CATRSGGIGNYGYTF; cdr3_nt: TGTGCCACCCGGAGCGGGGGCATAGGTAACTATGGCTACACCTTC
cdr3_length: 19; j_call: TRBJ2-2; v_call: TRBV28; d_call: TRBD2; clone_size: .; cdr3_aa: CASSWGSLFSGRNTGELFF; cdr3_nt: TGTGCCAGCAGTTGGGGGTCCCTCTTTAGCGGGAGGAACACCGGGGAGCTGTTTTTT